These 4 T cell receptor beta chains share one sample of origin, sequenced in a study of T cell responses to AZD1222 COVID-19 vaccine. Sequencing used immunoSEQ multiplex PCR; TCRdb keeps in-frame clones, though not all of them. The sample has 90,000 to 120,000 clones; about 90% are singletons. Sequenced material: peripheral blood, taken on day 0 of AZD1222 vaccination. The source is an adult in good health.

This clone showed up just a few times. This sequence joins TRBV4-3 and TRBJ2-1; TRBD2 matches at 7 bases. There are 15 residues in the CDR3. The germline V gene has CDR1 LGHNA and CDR2 YSLEER. V was clipped by 4 bases and J by 10 bases; unmatched bases: 13. The CDR3 bases are TGCGCCAGCAGCCGAATCGGGACTACCGCGAACGAGCAGTTCTTC. Protein: CASSRIGTTANEQFF.

CDR3 in DNA: TGTGCCACCCACCCCGGGGGGATTGATAATCAGCCCCAGCATTTT. Protein: CATHPGGIDNQPQHF. The gene calls are TRBV15 and TRBJ1-5, with D possibly matching TRBD1 (5 bases). Per germline, CDR1 LNHNV and CDR2 YYDKDF (reference sequence). V lost 8 bases and J 4 bases, leaving 18 bases between the germline ends. This CDR3 contains 15 residues. The full variable domain, with the rest looked up from reference TRBV15 and TRBJ1-5, is DAMVIQNPRYQVTQFGKPVTLSCSQTLNHNVMYWYQQKSSQAPKLLFHYYDKDFNNEADTPDNFQSRRPNTSFCFLDIRSPGLGDTAMYLCATHPGGIDNQPQHFGDGTRLSIL.

The chain uses TRBV28 and TRBJ2-1, with D possibly being TRBD1 or TRBD2 (5 bases each). There are 11 residues in the CDR3. Trimming took off 6 bases at V and 15 bases at J, with 15 bases between the two ends. Germline loops: CDR1 MDHEN, CDR2 SYDVKM. The CDR3 protein is CASSWDGIRFF. The CDR3 nucleotides are TGTGCCAGCAGCTGGGACGGGATAAGGTTCTTC.

V gene TRBV9 combines with J gene TRBJ1-2, with D possibly being TRBD1 (5 bases). CDR1 is SGDLS and CDR2 is YYNGEE in the germline V gene. V lost 0 bases and J lost 4, with 7 bases in between. This CDR3 is built from 13 residues. CDR3 in amino acids: CASSVAGTYGYTF. As DNA, the CDR3 is TGTGCCAGCAGCGTAGCCGGGACCTATGGCTACACCTTC. The full variable domain, completed using reference TRBV9 and TRBJ1-2, is DSGVTQTPKHLITATGQRVTLRCSPRSGDLSVYWYQQSLDQGLQFLIQYYNGEERAKGNILERFSAQQFPDLHSELNLSSLELGDSALYFCASSVAGTYGYTFGSGTRLTVV.